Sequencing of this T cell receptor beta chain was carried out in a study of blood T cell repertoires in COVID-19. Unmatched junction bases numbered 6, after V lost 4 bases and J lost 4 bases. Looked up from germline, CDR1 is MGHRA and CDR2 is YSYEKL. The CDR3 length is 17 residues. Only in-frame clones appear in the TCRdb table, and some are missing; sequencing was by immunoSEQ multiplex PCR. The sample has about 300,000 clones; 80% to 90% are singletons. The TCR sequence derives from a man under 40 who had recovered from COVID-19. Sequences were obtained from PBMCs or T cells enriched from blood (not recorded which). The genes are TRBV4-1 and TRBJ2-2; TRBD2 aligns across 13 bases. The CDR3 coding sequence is TGCGCCAGCAGCCCTGGAGGACTAGCGGGGGCCACCGGGGAGCTGTTTTTT. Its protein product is CASSPGGLAGATGELFF.